These T cell receptor beta chains were read from a single sample in a study of cytomegalovirus exposure and HLA in healthy donors. Generated by immunoSEQ multiplex PCR, the TCRdb table keeps only in-frame clones and is missing some. The repertoire has around 150,000 clones, about 80% of them found once; the top ten carry 1.5% to 2%. Sequencing was carried out using PBMCs. Every receptor here comes from a woman aged 25 to 39 in good health and CMV-seronegative. Each CDR3 is given with its conserved first and last residue. Fields, in order: V gene, CDR3 protein.

TRBV4-3 CASSQDPGQGTTPLHF
TRBV11-2 CASRVGAVADTQYF
TRBV6-5 CASSQEVGGSYEQYF
TRBV6-5 CASSYSKQNYGYTF
TRBV4-3 CASSQEAGGGYGYTF
TRBV27 CASSLSTRGVETQYF
TRBV10-3 CAIEDPGGEQFF
TRBV4-1 CASSPTTAGDQETQYF
TRBV6-1 CASSVGTGTAGNQPQHF
TRBV5-1 CASSLAPGMRTGELFF
TRBV2 CASTRTSPSGYTF
TRBV19 CASSDMGIHPYEQYF
TRBV9 CASSVGQLNTEAFF
TRBV29-1 CSGQIGGTDTQYF
TRBV19 CASRVVLGGSLNTEAFF
TRBV5-1 CASSLPRSYEQYF
TRBV18 CASSPQGQDGYTF
TRBV28 CASRVYTGDHTIYF
TRBV6-5 CASSYGSGGISYEQYF
TRBV19 CASSIFGTGETDTQYF
TRBV5-1 CASSSQGGDQPQHF
TRBV27 CASSAGQGLNTEAFF
TRBV6-5 CASSPTTQGGYTF
TRBV9 CASSADRDGFGYTF
TRBV27 CASSISRDTEQFF
TRBV27 CASSSLAGDFKRAQYF
TRBV30 CAWSGTSGTGGLQPQHF
TRBV19 CASRTRRGARGTGELFF
TRBV6-5 CASNTGGDLYGYTF
TRBV28 CASSSSATSGGAYDTQYF
TRBV10-3 CAISAGHLNTEAFF
TRBV7-3 CASSLTGGDTYNEQFF
TRBV27 CASSVDSLYEQYF
TRBV18 CASSLDKDLGYTF
TRBV4-2 CASRKGGFTDTQYF
TRBV5-6 CASSLRSSGVSNQPQHF
TRBV29-1 CSVEEDRVGNTIYF
TRBV7-8 CASSTRGRDYGYTF
TRBV18 CASSLIPPRGQENTEAFF
TRBV20-1 CSVGQLGEQYF
TRBV29-1 CSVEDRGGIGYTF
TRBV27 CATLGLAGGNEQFF
TRBV7-3 CASSLGGGRNTEAFF
TRBV18 CASSPGTERQPQHF
TRBV7-9 CASSLGLAGTEQYF
TRBV7-9 CASSFDKGFTEAFF
TRBV6-5 CASTRFWGGNQPQHF
TRBV5-3 CARSRGQGADGGETQYF
TRBV4-3 CASSQDDRDRTPPAGELFF
TRBV9 CASSVGAQGIYNEQFF